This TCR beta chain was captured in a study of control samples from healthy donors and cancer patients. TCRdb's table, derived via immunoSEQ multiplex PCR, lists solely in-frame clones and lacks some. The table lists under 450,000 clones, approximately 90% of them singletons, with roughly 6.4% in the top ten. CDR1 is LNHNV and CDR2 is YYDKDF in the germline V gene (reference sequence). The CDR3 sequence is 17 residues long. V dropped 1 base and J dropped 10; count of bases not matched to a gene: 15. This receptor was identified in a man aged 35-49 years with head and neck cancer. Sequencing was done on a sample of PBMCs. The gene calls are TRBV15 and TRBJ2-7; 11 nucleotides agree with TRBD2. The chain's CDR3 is CATSRVRPSGGLAQQYF. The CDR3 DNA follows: TGTGCCACCAGCAGAGTTAGGCCTAGCGGGGGGCTCGCGCAACAGTACTTC.